These 28 T cell receptor beta chains originate from one sample sequenced in a study of T cell responses to AZD1222 COVID-19 vaccine. The protocol was immunoSEQ multiplex PCR, while the TCRdb copy is restricted to in-frame clones and leaves out a portion. This table holds tens of thousands of clones, roughly 91% found once. The source material was peripheral blood, sampled on day 0 of AZD1222 vaccination. All receptors come from an adult in good health.

The gene calls are TRBV19 and TRBJ1-2; no definite D call. This CDR3 is built from 14 residues. V was clipped by 7 bases and J by 1 base, with 13 bases between them. Germline-derived CDR1 and CDR2 are LNHDA and SQIVND (reference sequence). The CDR3 sequence is CASNVPRVNYGYTF. CDR3 DNA: TGTGCCAGTAACGTACCGCGGGTTAACTATGGCTACACCTTC.

The chain has TRBV9 and TRBJ1-4, with D hard to call. The CDR3 is made up of 15 amino acids. Between the trimmed V and J ends, which lost 0 bases and 0 bases, there was a span of 6 bases. Per the germline V gene, CDR1 is SGDLS and CDR2 is YYNGEE. This CDR3 reads CASSVAGTTNEKLFF. The CDR3 DNA reads as TGTGCCAGCAGCGTAGCTGGAACAACTAATGAAAAACTGTTTTTT.

J is TRBJ1-1 and V is TRBV11-3; no definite D call. CDR1 is SGHNT and CDR2 is YENEEA in the germline V gene. The CDR3 runs 13 residues. The V end was cut by 5 bases, the J end by 1 base, with 8 bases between. CDR3 DNA: TGTGCCAGCAGCATCGCAGGGAACACTGAAGCTTTCTTT. Amino acid sequence: CASSIAGNTEAFF.

This chain connects TRBV14 to TRBJ1-1, with D uncertain. Trimming took off 4 bases at V and 6 bases at J, with 15 bases between the two ends. Germline CDR1 is SGHDN and CDR2 is FVKESK. This CDR3 is 14 amino acids long. CDR3 nucleotide sequence: TGTGCCAGCAGCCGCGAGTCGAGGGTCGCTGAAGCTTTCTTT. It translates to CASSRESRVAEAFF.

V and J are TRBV12-3 or TRBV12-4 and TRBJ2-7; D possibly corresponds to TRBD1 (5 bases). Trimming shortened V by 5 bases and J by 4 bases, and 9 bases separated the two germline ends. The length of the CDR3 is 12 residues. The CDR3 bases are TGTGCCAGCAGTCAGACAGTGTACGAGCAGTACTTC. Its translation: CASSQTVYEQYF.

This chain connects TRBV19 to TRBJ2-7; 10 bases fit TRBD1. The CDR3 covers 19 residues. Germline-derived CDR1 and CDR2 are LNHDA and SQIVND (reference sequence). With V trimmed by 3 bases and J by 1 base, 15 bases remained unmatched. The CDR3 nucleotides read TGTGCCAGTAGTATGCTGGGGGACAGGGGCCGAATGGGTTCCTACGAGCAGTACTTC. Translated: CASSMLGDRGRMGSYEQYF.

The chain carries TRBV27 and TRBJ2-7, with D maybe TRBD2 (5 bases). In germline, CDR1 is MNHEY, CDR2 SMNVEV (reference sequence). The ends were cut back, 5 bases at V and 0 bases at J, with 8 bases in the middle. The CDR3 extends over 13 amino acids. The CDR3, as DNA: TGTGCCAGCAGTCACCGGGGCTCCTACGAGCAGTACTTC. It yields the protein CASSHRGSYEQYF.

The V gene is TRBV5-1, the J gene TRBJ2-5; D may match TRBD1 or TRBD2 (5 bases each). V was cut by 0 bases and J by 1 base, with 10 bases left in between. The CDR3 covers 15 residues. In germline, CDR1 is SGHRS, CDR2 YFSETQ. CDR3 coding DNA: TGCGCCAGCAGCTTGGTTGCCGGGACCCAAGAGACCCAGTACTTC. This sequence encodes CASSLVAGTQETQYF.

The gene calls are TRBV7-2 and TRBJ1-2, with D perhaps matching TRBD1 (5 bases). The V gene's germline CDR1 is SGHTA and CDR2 FQGNSA. V lost 5 bases, J lost 7 bases, and 20 bases lay in between. The length of the CDR3 is 15 residues. The CDR3 bases are TGTGCCAGCAGCCGCTTATTACAGGCGCAGGGTGGCTACACCTTC. Protein product: CASSRLLQAQGGYTF.

V and J are TRBV27 and TRBJ1-2; D is undetermined. Trimming took 5 bases from V and 7 from J, leaving 17 bases between them. Germline CDR1 is MNHEY and CDR2 is SMNVEV (reference sequence). The CDR3 has 14 amino acids. CDR3 loop: CASSGSAVARGYTF. CDR3 bases: TGTGCCAGCAGTGGGTCTGCCGTAGCTCGTGGCTACACCTTC.

The chain employs TRBV5-4 and TRBJ2-3, with 12 positions matching TRBD2. V lost 4 bases and J lost 0; bases outside the gene matches: 6. The CDR3 runs 17 residues. Germline V gene sequence: CDR1 SGHNT, CDR2 YYREEE (reference sequence). CDR3 in amino acids: CASSTTSGGVSTDTQYF. Here the CDR3 DNA reads TGTGCCAGCAGCACGACTAGCGGGGGCGTTAGCACAGATACGCAGTATTTT.

V gene TRBV25-1 combines with J gene TRBJ1-5; D gene ambiguous. V was cut by 5 bases and J by 3 bases, with 14 bases left in between. This CDR3 has 15 residues. Germline lookup yields CDR1 MGHDK and CDR2 SYGVNS. DNA of the CDR3: TGTGCCAGCAGTTTAGGCAGTCCGATCAATCAGCCCCAGCATTTT. Translation: CASSLGSPINQPQHF.

The CDR3 loop reads CASSSLLGGNTIYF. The CDR3 DNA follows: TGTGCCAGCAGCTCACTACTCGGTGGAAACACCATATATTTT. This sequence joins TRBV5-5 and TRBJ1-3; unclear D gene. This CDR3 spans 14 amino acids. CDR1 SGHKS and CDR2 YYEKEE come from the germline V gene (reference sequence). Trimming pared 3 bases from V and 3 bases from J, leaving 10 bases between.

V usage is TRBV7-9 and J usage is TRBJ1-1; D gene ambiguous. The germline V and J ends were trimmed by 3 bases and 4 bases, with 12 bases remaining between them. The CDR3 runs 14 residues. From germline, CDR1 is SEHNR and CDR2 FQNEAQ (reference sequence). The CDR3 loop is CASSLGSGVTEAFF. The CDR3 coding sequence is TGTGCCAGCAGCTTGGGAAGTGGAGTCACTGAAGCTTTCTTT.

The V gene is TRBV10-3, the J gene TRBJ1-5; D unresolved. Germline assignment: CDR1 ENHRY and CDR2 SYGVKD. With 4 bases removed from V and 5 bases from J, the gap between germline ends came to 12 bases. The CDR3 is made up of 14 amino acids. CDR3 nucleotides: TGTGCCATCAGTGTCGACATAAGGTATCAGCCCCAGCATTTT. Translation gives CAISVDIRYQPQHF.

The chain employs TRBV7-6 and TRBJ1-6; D gene uncertain. The CDR3 sequence is 15 residues long. The germline V and J ends were trimmed by 1 base and 6 bases, with 10 bases remaining between them. Germline V CDR1 and CDR2: SGHVS, FNYEAQ. CDR3 loop: CASSLGQTPNSPLHF. The CDR3, as DNA: TGTGCCAGCAGCTTAGGCCAAACCCCTAATTCACCCCTCCACTTT.

The genes are TRBV4-1 and TRBJ2-5; D is uncertain. Germline assignment: CDR1 MGHRA and CDR2 YSYEKL. V lost 2 bases and J 2 bases, leaving 6 bases between the germline ends. The CDR3 consists of 13 residues. The CDR3 sequence: CASSQILQETQYF. The CDR3 DNA reads as TGCGCCAGCAGCCAAATACTACAAGAGACCCAGTACTTC.

V gene TRBV18 combines with J gene TRBJ2-2; D remains unclear. Trimming took 2 bases from V and 2 from J, leaving 6 bases between them. The CDR3 sequence is 14 residues long. In germline, CDR1 is KGHSH, CDR2 LQKENI. The CDR3 region is CASSPRVNTGELFF. Written as DNA, the CDR3 is TGTGCCAGCTCACCAAGGGTAAACACCGGGGAGCTGTTTTTT.

This chain links TRBV3-1 (or the pseudogene TRBV3-2) with TRBJ2-1; possibly TRBD2 for D (5 bases). The CDR3 covers 12 residues. V lost 0 bases to trimming and J lost 14 bases, with 11 bases between them. Germline V lookup: CDR1 LGHDT, CDR2 YNNKEL (reference sequence). The CDR3 spells CASSQDPRAEFF. CDR3 DNA: TGTGCCAGCAGCCAAGATCCGCGGGCGGAGTTCTTC.

V gene TRBV7-8 combines with J gene TRBJ1-6; D unresolved. Between the trimmed V and J ends, which lost 5 bases and 14 bases, there was a span of 13 bases. This CDR3 comprises 12 residues. Looked up from germline, CDR1 is SGHVS and CDR2 is FQNEAQ. The CDR3: CASSPDNRALHF. DNA of the CDR3: TGTGCCAGCAGCCCCGACAATAGGGCCCTCCACTTT.

Written as DNA, the CDR3 is TGTGCCAGCAGACCAAGGACCTTGGGCGGCTACACCTTC. Translation gives CASRPRTLGGYTF. The chain uses TRBV28 and TRBJ1-2; D remains unclear. Germline V gives CDR1 MDHEN, CDR2 SYDVKM. V was pared by 6 bases and J by 8 bases, with 16 bases between. The CDR3 sequence is 13 residues long.

This clone has a single count. This chain uses TRBV10-3 with TRBJ1-3; perhaps TRBD1 as D (5 bases). Germline CDR1 ENHRY, CDR2 SYGVKD. The CDR3 consists of 14 residues. The V and J ends lost 4 bases and 0 bases respectively, with 7 bases between them. CDR3 coding DNA: TGTGCCATCAGTGGACAGTTCTCTGGAAACACCATATATTTT. Protein: CAISGQFSGNTIYF.

This clone has just one count. The genes are TRBV7-3 and TRBJ1-3, with 7 bases that match TRBD1. This CDR3 is built from 16 residues. Germline trimming cut 5 bases from V and 0 bases from J; bases unmatched to any gene: 7. Germline values: CDR1 SGHTA, CDR2 FQGTGA. The CDR3 spells CASSETGPNSGNTIYF. DNA for the CDR3: TGTGCCAGCAGCGAGACAGGGCCAAACTCTGGAAACACCATATATTTT.

The chain carries TRBV28 and TRBJ2-7, with 7 bases fitting TRBD1. V was pared by 5 bases and J by 3 bases, with 10 bases of the junction left unmatched. The length of the CDR3 is 15 residues. The germline CDR1 and CDR2 sequences are MDHEN and SYDVKM. CDR3 nucleotides: TGTGCCAGCAGTCGGGACAGCTTAGGGGTCTACGAGCAGTACTTC. As protein: CASSRDSLGVYEQYF.

This chain connects TRBV18 to TRBJ2-1, with 8 nucleotides matching TRBD2. Germline loops: CDR1 KGHSH, CDR2 LQKENI. The length of the CDR3 is 15 residues. V was pared by 0 bases and J by 5 bases, with 3 bases of the junction left unmatched. CDR3 nucleotides: TGTGCCAGCTCACCACCGAACGGGGGGGACAATGAGCAGTTCTTC. It encodes CASSPPNGGDNEQFF.

As concerns this clone: One junction end does not reproduce the germline sequence, and a read error may be involved. The chain is built from TRBV3-1 (or the pseudogene TRBV3-2) and TRBJ2-7; TRBD1 or TRBD2 may be the D gene (6 bases each). The CDR3 length is 16 residues. Germline V lookup: CDR1 LGHDT, CDR2 YNNKEL (reference sequence). CDR3 sequence (DNA): TGTGCCAGCAGACAAGGCCCCTTAACAGGGAGGCGGGAGCAGTACTTC. This encodes CASRQGPLTGRREQYF.

The rearrangement uses TRBV7-3 and TRBJ1-6; possibly TRBD1 for D (5 bases). Germline V gene sequence: CDR1 SGHTA, CDR2 FQGTGA. The CDR3 runs 14 residues. V dropped 2 bases and J dropped 9 bases, with 11 bases sitting between them. CDR3 DNA: TGTGCCAGCAGCTTACAGGGTGGTGGTTCACCCCTCCACTTT. Translated, it gives CASSLQGGGSPLHF.

The J gene is TRBJ1-1, the V gene TRBV6-1; D call uncertain. V was shortened by 2 bases and J by 6 bases, with 10 bases between the two germline ends. Germline V gene sequence: CDR1 MNHNS, CDR2 SASEGT. The CDR3 loop spans 13 amino acids. The CDR3 DNA sequence: TGTGCCAGCAGTGAACCTGAAGGGCCTGAAGCTTTCTTT. This sequence encodes CASSEPEGPEAFF.